These T cell receptor beta chains were read from a single sample in a study of blood T cells in healthy people across ages. TCRdb used MiXCR to reprocess the 5' RACE reads, holding one entry per CDR3 protein. This table has roughly 800,000 distinct CDR3 sequences, 55% to 75% appearing once. Sequencing was done on a sample of blood. Receptors originate from a man aged 25 to 40 in good health. The CDR3 runs from the conserved cysteine through the conserved F or W. The order of the fields is clone size, V gene, J gene, D gene, CDR3 protein, CDR3 DNA. D genes are given only for firm matches. Some rows have no size entry. The others give once, few or many, or a class for an expanded clone.

-,TRBV7-9,TRBJ2-5,-,CASRATGRETQYF,TGTGCCAGCAGGGCTACAGGGAGGGAGACCCAGTACTTC
-,TRBV20-1,TRBJ1-2,-,CSAPTLTREGSNGYTF,TGCAGTGCTCCTACCTTAACCAGGGAAGGGTCAAATGGCTACACCTTC
-,TRBV3-1,TRBJ2-5,TRBD2,CASSQELAAETQYF,TGTGCCAGCAGCCAAGAACTAGCGGCGGAGACCCAGTACTTC
-,TRBV27,TRBJ2-5,TRBD1,CTSRSGGQIETQYF,TGTACCAGCAGGTCAGGGGGCCAGATAGAGACCCAGTACTTC
-,TRBV4-3,TRBJ1-2,-,CASSQGRHGYTF,TGCGCCAGCAGCCAGGGGAGACATGGCTACACCTTC
-,TRBV21-1,TRBJ2-7,-,CATPRGFSAYEQYF,TGTGCCACCCCGAGAGGGTTCTCAGCCTACGAGCAGTACTTC
-,TRBV6-2/TRBV6-3,TRBJ2-6,-,CASTEYLSGANVLTF,TGTGCCAGCACCGAGTATCTCTCTGGGGCCAACGTCCTGACTTTC
few,TRBV5-1,TRBJ2-1,TRBD2,CASSFSASGRYNEQFF,TGCGCCAGCAGCTTCTCCGCTAGCGGGAGATACAATGAGCAGTTCTTC
-,TRBV6-6,TRBJ1-1,-,CASSWERLAEAFF,TGTGCCAGCAGCTGGGAGAGGCTCGCTGAAGCTTTCTTT
-,TRBV5-1,TRBJ2-1,-,CASSVYSDYNEQFF,TGCGCCAGCAGCGTGTATAGTGACTACAATGAGCAGTTCTTC